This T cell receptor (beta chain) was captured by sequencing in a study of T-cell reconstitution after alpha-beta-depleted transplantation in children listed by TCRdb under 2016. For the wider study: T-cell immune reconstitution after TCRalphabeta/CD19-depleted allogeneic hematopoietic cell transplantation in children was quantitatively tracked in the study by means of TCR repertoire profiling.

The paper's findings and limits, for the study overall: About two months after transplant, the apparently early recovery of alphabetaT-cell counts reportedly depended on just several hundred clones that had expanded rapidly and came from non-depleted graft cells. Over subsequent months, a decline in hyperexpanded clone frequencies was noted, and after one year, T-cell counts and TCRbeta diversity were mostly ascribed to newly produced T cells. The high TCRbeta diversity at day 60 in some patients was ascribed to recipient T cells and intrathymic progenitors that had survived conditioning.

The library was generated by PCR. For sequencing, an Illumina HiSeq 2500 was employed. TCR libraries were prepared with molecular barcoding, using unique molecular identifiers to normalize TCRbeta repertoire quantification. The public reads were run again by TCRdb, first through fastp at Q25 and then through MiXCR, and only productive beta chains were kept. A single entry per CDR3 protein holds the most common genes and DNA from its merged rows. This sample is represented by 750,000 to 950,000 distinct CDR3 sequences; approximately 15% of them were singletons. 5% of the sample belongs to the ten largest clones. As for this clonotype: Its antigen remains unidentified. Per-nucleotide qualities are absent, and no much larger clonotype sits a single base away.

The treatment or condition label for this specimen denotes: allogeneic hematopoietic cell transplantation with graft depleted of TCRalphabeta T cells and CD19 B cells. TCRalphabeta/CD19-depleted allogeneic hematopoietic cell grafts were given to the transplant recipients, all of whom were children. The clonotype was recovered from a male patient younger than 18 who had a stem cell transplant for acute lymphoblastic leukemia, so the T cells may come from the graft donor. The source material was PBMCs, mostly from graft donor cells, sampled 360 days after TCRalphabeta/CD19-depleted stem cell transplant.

The DNA sequence is given as TGTGCCATCAGTGAGAAACACTTAGCCAAAAACATTCAGTACTTC. The resulting protein is CAISEKHLAKNIQYF. Here the chain combines TRBV10-3 and TRBJ2-4, with the D gene too uncertain to name. Per the germline V gene, ENHRY is the CDR1 and SYGVKD is the CDR2. From cysteine to phenylalanine, the CDR3 is 15 amino acids long. Solely the CDR3 DNA is kept, with 45 bases framed from the first base. The V end loses 2 bases and the J end loses 0 bases, and a stretch of 8 bases separates them.